This T cell receptor beta chain was recovered during a study of blood T cell repertoires in COVID-19. Original handling: Cell counts per sample came from amplifying reference gene primers. The protocol was immunoSEQ multiplex PCR, while the TCRdb copy is restricted to in-frame clones and leaves out a portion. The DNA gave D and trimming, while V, J and clone size come from that table. The table has about 300,000 clones, around 84% seen once. Participants were placed into cohorts based on the clinical history they reported. Germline lookup yields CDR1 GTSNPN and CDR2 SVGIG (reference sequence). V was cut by 5 bases and J by 7 bases, with 15 bases left in between. The CDR3 sequence is 12 residues long.

The sequence derives from a man aged 25 to 45 who had recovered from COVID-19. The chain carries TRBV30 and TRBJ2-7; D perhaps matches TRBD2 (6 bases). Sequenced: PBMCs or T cells enriched from blood (not recorded which). CDR3 in DNA: TGTGCCTGGGGAGGGTCTACGCGAGAGCAGTACTTC. Translated, it gives CAWGGSTREQYF.